Only a few counts were recorded for the clone carrying this T cell receptor beta chain. Its target is unknown. The CDR3 is 13 residues long. After removal of 5 bases from V and 4 bases from J, the junction contained 7 bases not matched to a gene. Germline lookup yields CDR1 SQVTM and CDR2 ANQGSEA. The source of the sample is a study of CD8+ T cells in alopecia areata. RNA, once extracted, was reverse transcribed into cDNA for use as the sequencing template. This table comes from immunoSEQ multiplex PCR, and its TCRdb copy is limited to in-frame clones, with some not included. This table holds approximately 98,000 clones, approximately 59% found once. Points from the study as a whole: Patients shared TCRs less clearly than mice did, possibly for HLA-related reasons. Resident alphabeta T-cell populations of normal skin are likewise subject to sequencing in scalp samples. Lesional tissue from the scalp (especially in alopecia totalis/universalis) showed higher clonality than normal scalp.

The receptor comes from a human donor in good health. Sequences were obtained from CD8+ T cells sorted from blood. This chain joins TRBV29-1 and TRBJ1-2; 7 bases are a match to TRBD1. CDR3 sequence: CSVMDRRGYGYTF. CDR3 nucleotides: TGCAGCGTTATGGACAGGCGGGGCTATGGCTACACCTTC.